Below, 26 T cell receptor beta chains from the same sample are listed, as sequenced in a study of PD-L1 blockade in urothelial cancer. Time point given: peripheral blood 6 weeks after treatment start. Here immunoSEQ multiplex PCR was the method, and the copy in TCRdb shows in-frame clones only, minus some. This sample has 83,000 or so clones; 75% to 90% occur once, and the top ten carry around 7.7%. Sequences were derived from PBMCs, sampled around atezolizumab (anti-PD-L1) treatment. The receptors were sampled from a man in his sixties or seventies with urothelial cancer.

This sequence joins TRBV30 and TRBJ2-1; weak D call: TRBD2 (6 bases). V was clipped by 5 bases and J by 1 base, with 12 bases between them. The CDR3 spans 14 residues. Germline lookup yields CDR1 GTSNPN and CDR2 SVGIG (reference sequence). CDR3 nucleotide sequence: TGTGCCTGGGCGAGGCGGGGATCCTACAATGAGCAGTTCTTC. Encoded protein: CAWARRGSYNEQFF.

This clone was picked up a small number of times. The chain joins TRBV7-6 to TRBJ2-3; 8 bases match TRBD2. The CDR3 is 17 amino acids. V shed 2 bases, J shed 0 bases, and the junction held 7 bases outside the gene matches. The germline gives CDR1 SGHVS, CDR2 FNYEAQ. The CDR3 spells CASSLNPSGFSTDTQYF. In DNA, the CDR3 is TGTGCCAGCAGCTTAAACCCTAGCGGGTTTAGCACAGATACGCAGTATTTT.

CDR3 nucleotides: TGTGCCAGCAGCCCCGGGACTAGGACCAACTACGAGCAGTACTTC. Translation: CASSPGTRTNYEQYF. This chain uses TRBV5-6 with TRBJ2-7; 8 bases align to TRBD2. The CDR3 consists of 15 residues. In germline, CDR1 is SGHDT, CDR2 YYEEEE. J lost 3 bases, V lost 4 bases, and 9 bases had no gene match.

The chain carries TRBV7-9 and TRBJ1-1; the match to TRBD1 covers 7 bases. The CDR3 length is 14 residues. Germline V CDR1 and CDR2: SEHNR, FQNEAQ (reference sequence). Trimming at V came to 3 bases and at J to 3 bases, leaving 4 bases not matched to a gene. This CDR3 is CASSFIDRDTEAFF. The CDR3 DNA sequence: TGTGCCAGCAGCTTTATCGACAGGGACACTGAAGCTTTCTTT. Supplemented by reference TRBV7-9 and TRBJ1-1, the full variable domain reads DTGVSQNPRHKITKRGQNVTFRCDPISEHNRLYWYRQTLGQGPEFLTYFQNEAQLEKSRLLSDRFSAERPKGSFSTLEIQRTEQGDSAMYLCASSFIDRDTEAFFGQGTRLTVV.

This chain joins TRBV30 and TRBJ1-1; tentative D call: TRBD1 (6 bases). The germline CDR1 and CDR2 sequences are GTSNPN and SVGIG (reference sequence). The CDR3 loop spans 12 amino acids. The germline V and J ends were trimmed by 5 bases and 1 base, with 8 bases remaining between them. CDR3 bases: TGTGCCTGGGGACAGAGGAACACTGAAGCTTTCTTT. Translated: CAWGQRNTEAFF.

The V and J genes are TRBV19 and TRBJ2-6; D perhaps matches TRBD2 (5 bases). The CDR3 consists of 17 residues. Trimming took off 0 bases at V and 1 base at J, with 10 bases between the two ends. The germline CDR1 and CDR2 sequences are LNHDA and SQIVND (reference sequence). The CDR3 coding sequence is TGTGCCAGTAGTATAGATCTGGGGAGATCTGGGGCCAACGTCCTGACTTTC. Protein product: CASSIDLGRSGANVLTF.

This clone was counted once. The chain employs TRBV5-1 and TRBJ1-1; TRBD1 matches 9 bases. The CDR3 covers 14 residues. The ends lost 4 bases at V and 5 bases at J; junction bases unmatched: 6. Per germline, CDR1 SGHRS and CDR2 YFSETQ. In nucleotides, the CDR3 is TGCGCCAGCAGCGTGGGACAGGGAAGTACTGAAGCTTTCTTT. It codes for CASSVGQGSTEAFF.

The genes are TRBV7-3 and TRBJ2-2, with D perhaps matching TRBD2 (5 bases). V shed 5 bases and J shed 0 bases, with 13 bases lying between them. Germline lookup yields CDR1 SGHTA and CDR2 FQGTGA. This CDR3 is built from 16 residues. The CDR3 sequence: CASSPRRATNTGELFF. CDR3 coding DNA: TGTGCCAGCAGCCCACGGCGGGCTACGAACACCGGGGAGCTGTTTTTT.

V and J are TRBV21-1 and TRBJ1-1; the D segment call TRBD1 is taken from the table without a DNA check. TRBV21-1 is labeled a pseudogene. The CDR3 has 16 amino acids. CDR3 sequence: CASSLCTTGMNTEAFF. The CDR3 DNA reads as TGTGCCAGCAGCTTGTGTACGACAGGAATGAACACTGAAGCTTTCTTT.

The chain combines TRBV5-6 with TRBJ2-3, with 10 bases matching TRBD2. The CDR3 sequence is 19 residues long. The germline CDR1 and CDR2 sequences are SGHDT and YYEEEE. Unmatched junction bases numbered 10, after V lost 0 bases and J lost 0 bases. The CDR3 nucleotides are TGTGCCAGCAGCTTGGAGGGTAGCGGGGGGCTTTTAAGCACAGATACGCAGTATTTT. It specifies CASSLEGSGGLLSTDTQYF.

The V gene is TRBV2, the J gene TRBJ2-5; 8 bases fit TRBD2. V shed 8 bases and J 1 base; nucleotides not matched to a gene: 6. CDR3 size: 14 residues. Germline loops: CDR1 SNHLY, CDR2 FYNNEI. As DNA, the CDR3 is TGTGCCAGCCGGATACTAGCGGCCCAAGAGACCCAGTACTTC. Residues: CASRILAAQETQYF.

This clone appeared a single time. The rearrangement uses TRBV6-1 and TRBJ2-2; 10 nucleotides align to TRBD2. The CDR3 consists of 17 residues. Trimming cost V 2 bases and J 1 base; bases outside gene matches: 4. The germline CDR1 and CDR2 sequences are MNHNS and SASEGT. The CDR3: CASSESSGGLNTGELFF. CDR3 sequence (DNA): TGTGCCAGCAGTGAATCTAGCGGGGGCCTGAACACCGGGGAGCTGTTTTTT.

This clone was recorded once. This chain joins TRBV19 and TRBJ1-3; 7 bases match TRBD1. The CDR3 is 14 amino acids. Germline V gene lookup returns CDR1 LNHDA and CDR2 SQIVND (reference sequence). V shed 11 bases, J shed 0 bases, and the junction held 7 bases outside the gene matches. The CDR3 is CAAFGTDSGNTIYF. CDR3 in DNA: TGTGCCGCCTTTGGGACAGACTCTGGAAACACCATATATTTT.

V is TRBV5-1 and J is TRBJ2-5; 10 bases match TRBD2. Germline lookup yields CDR1 SGHRS and CDR2 YFSETQ. The length of the CDR3 is 15 residues. With 3 bases clipped from V and 5 bases from J, the junction kept 7 bases outside the gene matches. CDR3 DNA: TGCGCCAGCAGCTCGAGCGGGGGGGCCGAGGAGACCCAGTACTTC. Translating gives CASSSSGGAEETQYF. The whole variable domain, remainder taken from reference TRBV5-1 and TRBJ2-5, is KAGVTQTPRYLIKTRGQQVTLSCSPISGHRSVSWYQQTPGQGLQFLFEYFSETQRNKGNFPGRFSGRQFSNSRSEMNVSTLELGDSALYLCASSSSGGAEETQYFGPGTRLLVL.

This clone was seen only once. The rearrangement uses TRBV19 and TRBJ2-2; the match to TRBD1 covers 8 bases. Germline V gives CDR1 LNHDA, CDR2 SQIVND (reference sequence). This CDR3 comprises 14 residues. The V gene end was trimmed by 1 base and the J gene end by 7 bases; junction bases not matched to a gene: 2. Here the CDR3 reads CASSIGQGIGELFF. CDR3 bases: TGTGCCAGTAGTATAGGACAGGGGATCGGGGAGCTGTTTTTT.

This clone was detected only once. The CDR3 nucleotides are TGTGCCAGCAGCCAACAACGCAGGGAACCCGGGGAGCTGTTTTTT. As protein: CASSQQRREPGELFF. V usage is TRBV4-2 and J usage is TRBJ2-2, with D possibly matching TRBD1 (5 bases). Trimming left V 2 bases short and J 6 bases short, with 13 bases between. The CDR3 is 15 amino acids. CDR1 is LGHNA and CDR2 is YNFKEQ in the germline V gene.

The chain recombines TRBV11-1 with TRBJ2-2; no definite D call. The V end was cut by 1 base, the J end by 3 bases, with 6 bases between. This CDR3 spans 14 amino acids. Per the germline V gene, CDR1 is SGHAT and CDR2 is FQDESV (reference sequence). This CDR3 reads CASSLGGYTGELFF. The CDR3 DNA follows: TGTGCCAGCAGCTTAGGAGGTTACACCGGGGAGCTGTTTTTT.

This clone was observed a handful of times. Here the CDR3 DNA reads TGTGCCAGTAGTATAGCCAGAGGAAATCAGCCCCAGCATTTT. Translation: CASSIARGNQPQHF. V gene TRBV19 combines with J gene TRBJ1-5; D uncertain. CDR1 and CDR2 (germline): LNHDA, SQIVND (reference sequence). V was pared by 1 base and J by 4 bases, with 8 bases between. CDR3 length: 14 amino acids.

The rearrangement links TRBV7-2 to TRBJ1-2; D not resolved. The CDR3 totals 14 residues. Germline loops: CDR1 SGHTA, CDR2 FQGNSA. V was cut by 1 base and J by 0 bases, with 6 bases left in between. The CDR3 here is CASSLVIPNYGYTF. For the CDR3, the DNA is TGTGCCAGCAGCTTAGTCATCCCTAACTATGGCTACACCTTC.

This chain uses TRBV19 with TRBJ2-7, with D possibly TRBD2 on 6 matching bases. The CDR3 is 13 amino acids. With 5 bases removed from V and 3 bases from J, the gap between germline ends came to 11 bases. Germline V gene sequence: CDR1 LNHDA, CDR2 SQIVND (reference sequence). The CDR3 region has the DNA TGTGCCAGTAGTGAGCGGGCCAGCTACGAGCAGTACTTC. This codes for CASSERASYEQYF.

The chain's CDR3 is CASSLGQGPYGYTF. The CDR3 DNA reads TGTGCCAGCAGCTTAGGACAGGGACCCTATGGCTACACCTTC. This chain links TRBV11-2 with TRBJ1-2; TRBD1 agrees at 7 bases. The CDR3 runs 14 residues. Germline loops: CDR1 SGHAT, CDR2 FQNNGV. The V gene end was trimmed by 1 base and the J gene end by 4 bases; junction bases not matched to a gene: 3.

V gene TRBV5-1 combines with J gene TRBJ1-1, with TRBD1 as a possible D gene (6 bases). The germline V gene encodes CDR1 SGHRS and CDR2 YFSETQ. Between the trimmed V and J ends, which lost 4 bases and 2 bases, there was a span of 12 bases. CDR3 size: 14 residues. The CDR3 nucleotides read TGCGCCAGCAGCGCCGGGACACCAAACACTGAAGCTTTCTTT. This gives the protein CASSAGTPNTEAFF.

V is TRBV5-1 and J is TRBJ2-1; 15 positions match TRBD2. Per germline, CDR1 SGHRS and CDR2 YFSETQ. This CDR3 has 19 residues. Germline trimming cut 2 bases from V and 5 bases from J; bases unmatched to any gene: 11. In DNA, the CDR3 is TGCGCCAGCAGCTTCCCCGGGACTAGCGGGGGGCCCTTCGACAATGAGCAGTTCTTC. Protein product: CASSFPGTSGGPFDNEQFF.

The chain has TRBV5-1 and TRBJ2-1, with 9 bases fitting TRBD2. The CDR3 length is 15 residues. Germline V gene lookup returns CDR1 SGHRS and CDR2 YFSETQ. The V and J ends lost 5 bases and 3 bases, in that order; junction bases with no gene match: 6. CDR3 loop: CASRTSGGNYNEQFF. The CDR3, as DNA: TGCGCCAGCAGGACTAGCGGCGGAAACTACAATGAGCAGTTCTTC.

The V and J genes are TRBV9 and TRBJ2-1, with TRBD2 matching over 7 bases. Germline CDR1 and CDR2: SGDLS and YYNGEE. V gave up 2 bases and J gave up 0 bases; unmatched junction bases: 2. This CDR3 has 15 amino acids. CDR3 loop: CASSVRDYSYNEQFF. The DNA of the CDR3 is TGTGCCAGCAGCGTGCGGGACTACTCCTACAATGAGCAGTTCTTC.

This clone was seen a few times. The chain joins TRBV10-3 to TRBJ2-7, with TRBD1 matching over 7 bases. Trimming took 5 bases from V and 2 from J; bases not matched to a gene: 3. The CDR3 totals 13 residues. CDR1 is ENHRY, CDR2 SYGVKD, per germline. CDR3 sequence (DNA): TGTGCCATCAGTAAGGGACAGACCTACGAGCAGTACTTC. Translating gives CAISKGQTYEQYF.